This TCR beta chain stems from a study of blood T cell repertoires in COVID-19. The assay was immunoSEQ multiplex PCR, and TCRdb's table has in-frame clones only and misses some. Among some 260,000 clones, approximately 90% were seen once, and the ten largest hold about 9.3%. Per germline, CDR1 SGHRS and CDR2 YFSETQ. The junction had 22 bases not matched to a gene; V was cut back by 4 bases and J by 3 bases. This CDR3 region has 21 residues. The clonotype originates from a man aged 35 to 55 who had recovered from COVID-19. The sequenced sample consisted of PBMCs or T cells enriched from blood (not recorded which). The V and J genes are TRBV5-1 and TRBJ2-2; 9 positions agree with TRBD1. This chain's CDR3 is CASSPRDFRTGVGRDTGELFF. In DNA form, the CDR3 reads TGCGCCAGCAGCCCAAGAGATTTTAGGACAGGGGTGGGTCGTGACACCGGGGAGCTGTTTTTT.